The 29 T cell receptor beta chains in this list originate from one sample, sequenced in a study of CD8+ T cells in alopecia areata. Treatment: oral pan-JAK inhibitor, 5-10 mg twice daily. RNA was isolated and reverse transcribed to cDNA, the sequencing template. The method was immunoSEQ multiplex PCR; TCRdb's version includes in-frame clones alone and lacks a portion of them. Among about 270,000 clones listed, 60% were seen once. The sample was CD4+ T cells sorted from blood, taken at approximately week 52, from a patient treated with tofacitinib. The receptors originated from a human donor with alopecia areata.

This chain connects TRBV6-1 to TRBJ2-1; 8 nucleotides line up with TRBD2. The J segment lost 8 bases and the V segment lost 3 bases, leaving 9 bases of the junction unmatched. The CDR3 has 15 amino acids. The germline CDR1 and CDR2 sequences are MNHNS and SASEGT. The DNA of the CDR3 is TGTGCCAGCAGTGAGCCGGGACTAGTCACTCATGAGCAGTTCTTC. Protein sequence: CASSEPGLVTHEQFF.

The V gene is TRBV5-6, the J gene TRBJ2-5; 7 bases fit TRBD2. Germline values: CDR1 SGHDT, CDR2 YYEEEE. The CDR3 contains 15 residues. V dropped 2 bases and J dropped 5; count of bases not matched to a gene: 9. The CDR3 DNA reads TGTGCCAGCAGCTTAAGCGGGGCCAGCGGGGAGACCCAGTACTTC. Its translation: CASSLSGASGETQYF.

This clone is a singleton in its sample. This chain joins TRBV27 and TRBJ2-7, with 8 bases aligning to TRBD1. This CDR3 is built from 14 residues. Germline V CDR1 and CDR2: MNHEY, SMNVEV (reference sequence). The J segment lost 3 bases and the V segment lost 11 bases, leaving 12 bases of the junction unmatched. The CDR3 here is CAVRDRRDFYEQYF. The CDR3 DNA reads as TGTGCCGTTCGGGACAGGCGTGATTTCTACGAGCAGTACTTC.

The rearrangement links TRBV9 to TRBJ2-1; TRBD2 aligns across 10 bases. Germline assignment: CDR1 SGDLS and CDR2 YYNGEE. J lost 4 bases, V lost 0 bases, and 7 bases had no gene match. This CDR3 contains 17 residues. CDR3 loop: CASSVDQRGGHYNEQFF. CDR3 bases: TGTGCCAGCAGCGTAGATCAGCGGGGGGGCCATTACAATGAGCAGTTCTTC.

This chain joins TRBV29-1 and TRBJ2-3; 8 bases match TRBD1. Germline V gives CDR1 SQVTM, CDR2 ANQGSEA. J gave up 4 bases and V 7 bases, and 7 bases lay outside the gene matches. CDR3 length: 13 amino acids. The CDR3 sequence is CSALDRVADTQYF. The DNA for the CDR3 is TGCAGCGCTCTGGACAGGGTAGCAGATACGCAGTATTTT.

J is TRBJ2-7 and V is TRBV7-9; a possible D gene is TRBD2 (6 bases). With 4 bases removed from V and 4 bases from J, the gap between germline ends came to 17 bases. The CDR3 spans 15 residues. Germline lookup yields CDR1 SEHNR and CDR2 FQNEAQ (reference sequence). The CDR3 DNA reads TGTGCCAGCAGCTCATTTCAGGGAGGTGGGTACGAGCAGTACTTC. Its translation: CASSSFQGGGYEQYF.

The chain recombines TRBV5-1 with TRBJ1-4; D not certain. The CDR3 is 11 residues long. V was trimmed by 5 bases and J by 7 bases, leaving 6 bases between them. The V gene's germline CDR1 is SGHRS and CDR2 YFSETQ. The CDR3 sequence: CASRLGEKLFF. CDR3 in DNA: TGCGCCAGCAGACTGGGTGAAAAACTGTTTTTT. The full variable domain, with the rest looked up from reference TRBV5-1 and TRBJ1-4, is KAGVTQTPRYLIKTRGQQVTLSCSPISGHRSVSWYQQTPGQGLQFLFEYFSETQRNKGNFPGRFSGRQFSNSRSEMNVSTLELGDSALYLCASRLGEKLFFGSGTQLSVL.

The V gene is TRBV12-5, the J gene TRBJ2-7, with 9 bases fitting TRBD2. Trimming removed 8 bases from V and 5 bases from J; junction bases left unmatched: 7. The CDR3 loop spans 13 amino acids. The V gene's germline CDR1 is LGHNT and CDR2 FRNRAP. The CDR3 coding sequence is TGTGCTAGTAGGCGGGGGGGTTCCGACGAGCAGTACTTC. This sequence encodes CASRRGGSDEQYF.

The chain recombines TRBV5-1 with TRBJ2-1; possibly TRBD2 for D (5 bases). Looked up from germline, CDR1 is SGHRS and CDR2 is YFSETQ. The CDR3 is 16 amino acids. Trimming shortened V by 4 bases and J by 5 bases, and 19 bases separated the two germline ends. This CDR3 reads CASSDPGVTVDNEQFF. The CDR3 DNA is TGCGCCAGCAGCGACCCCGGGGTGACCGTAGACAATGAGCAGTTCTTC.

V gene TRBV18 combines with J gene TRBJ2-7; TRBD2 might be the D (5 bases). V was clipped by 2 bases and J by 6 bases, with 8 bases between them. The V gene's germline CDR1 is KGHSH and CDR2 LQKENI. The CDR3 contains 12 residues. The CDR3 region is CASSPAGSEQYF. The CDR3 nucleotides are TGTGCCAGCTCACCAGCGGGTTCCGAGCAGTACTTC.

The V gene is TRBV7-2, the J gene TRBJ2-3; 8 nucleotides match TRBD2. Looked up from germline, CDR1 is SGHTA and CDR2 is FQGNSA. With 0 bases clipped from V and 6 bases from J, the junction kept 5 bases outside the gene matches. The CDR3 covers 15 residues. CDR3 protein: CASSLALAGTDTQYF. CDR3 DNA: TGTGCCAGCAGCTTAGCATTAGCGGGGACCGATACGCAGTATTTT.

The chain employs TRBV5-1 and TRBJ2-7, with D possibly TRBD1 on 5 matching bases. With 2 bases removed from V and 2 bases from J, the gap between germline ends came to 8 bases. The germline V gene encodes CDR1 SGHRS and CDR2 YFSETQ. This CDR3 is 13 amino acids long. The CDR3 sequence is CASSFGQTYEQYF. Here the CDR3 DNA reads TGCGCCAGCAGCTTTGGACAAACCTACGAGCAGTACTTC.

The DNA for the CDR3 is TGTGCCAGCAGCTTCGTTGGGGCCAACGTCCTGACTTTC. Protein product: CASSFVGANVLTF. The chain couples TRBV7-9 to TRBJ2-6; D remains unclear. The CDR3 loop spans 13 amino acids. Germline loops: CDR1 SEHNR, CDR2 FQNEAQ (reference sequence). The V and J ends lost 3 bases and 3 bases respectively, with 3 bases between them.

This chain uses TRBV9 with TRBJ2-3, with 15 bases aligning to TRBD2. V gave up 4 bases and J gave up 2 bases; unmatched junction bases: 8. The CDR3 is made up of 18 amino acids. Germline loops: CDR1 SGDLS, CDR2 YYNGEE. DNA of the CDR3: TGTGCCAGCAGCAGACGGACTAGCGGGGGGGCCTTCACAGATACGCAGTATTTT. Translating gives CASSRRTSGGAFTDTQYF.

This chain uses TRBV10-3 with TRBJ2-5; tentatively, D is TRBD1 or TRBD2 (5 bases each). Trimming removed 0 bases at V and 1 base at J, with 9 bases between. From germline, CDR1 is ENHRY and CDR2 SYGVKD. The CDR3 has 15 amino acids. The CDR3 here is CAISESSGAQETQYF. DNA for the CDR3: TGTGCCATCAGTGAGTCTTCCGGGGCCCAAGAGACCCAGTACTTC.

CDR3 bases: TGCGCCAGCAGCCAATGGGACAGCCGAATCGAGCAGTACTTC. It translates to CASSQWDSRIEQYF. The rearrangement links TRBV4-1 to TRBJ2-7; 7 bases are shared with TRBD1. The CDR3 consists of 14 residues. The V and J ends lost 2 bases and 6 bases, in that order; junction bases with no gene match: 7. In germline, CDR1 is MGHRA, CDR2 YSYEKL.

The V gene is TRBV30, the J gene TRBJ2-1; TRBD2 might be the D (5 bases). V dropped 5 bases and J dropped 7 bases, with 15 bases sitting between them. Germline CDR1 is GTSNPN and CDR2 is SVGIG (reference sequence). The CDR3 is made up of 13 amino acids. The CDR3 region has the DNA TGTGCCTGGGGAACCGGGGTACGGAATGAGCAGTTCTTC. It translates to CAWGTGVRNEQFF. Drawing the rest from reference TRBV30 and TRBJ2-1, the complete variable domain is SQTIHQWPATLVQPVGSPLSLECTVEGTSNPNLYWYRQAAGRGLQLLFYSVGIGQISSEVPQNLSASRPQDRQFILSSKKLLLSDSGFYLCAWGTGVRNEQFFGPGTRLTVL.

This clone was seen more than once but under ten times. The V and J genes are TRBV29-1 and TRBJ1-4; D is uncertain. The CDR3 has 13 amino acids. The V end was cut by 4 bases, the J end by 0 bases, with 6 bases between. Germline V gene sequence: CDR1 SQVTM, CDR2 ANQGSEA. The CDR3 here is CSVVGSTNEKLFF. The CDR3 DNA is TGCAGCGTTGTGGGGTCAACTAATGAAAAACTGTTTTTT.

The genes are TRBV5-6 and TRBJ2-5; possibly TRBD1 for D (6 bases). This CDR3 is built from 14 residues. The V end was cut by 3 bases, the J end by 4 bases, with 13 bases between. Germline V gives CDR1 SGHDT, CDR2 YYEEEE. The CDR3 DNA is TGTGCCAGCAGCTCAATCAGGGGTACAGAGACCCAGTACTTC. The encoded protein is CASSSIRGTETQYF.

The chain is built from TRBV7-8 and TRBJ2-5; 11 nucleotides agree with TRBD1. CDR3 size: 14 residues. Losses at the gene ends were 3 bases for V and 4 bases for J; bases not matched to a gene: 1. Germline-derived CDR1 and CDR2 are SGHVS and FQNEAQ. The CDR3 DNA reads TGTGCCAGCAGCTTCGGGACAGGGGGAGAGACCCAGTACTTC. Translated, it gives CASSFGTGGETQYF. Full variable domain (missing parts from reference TRBV7-8 and TRBJ2-5): GAGVSQSPRYKVAKRGQDVALRCDPISGHVSLFWYQQALGQGPEFLTYFQNEAQLDKSGLPSDRFFAERPEGSVSTLKIQRTQQEDSAVYLCASSFGTGGETQYFGPGTRLLVL.

This clone was seen a handful of times. This rearrangement joins TRBV5-1 to TRBJ1-1; possibly TRBD1 for D (5 bases). Germline V gene sequence: CDR1 SGHRS, CDR2 YFSETQ. V was shortened by 4 bases and J by 2 bases, with 9 bases between the two germline ends. This CDR3 region has 13 residues. The CDR3 protein is CASSHRLNTEAFF. CDR3 sequence (DNA): TGCGCCAGCAGCCACAGGTTAAACACTGAAGCTTTCTTT.

The chain carries TRBV5-1 and TRBJ2-6; TRBD1 might be the D (6 bases). There are 17 residues in the CDR3. V lost 0 bases and J lost 0, with 10 bases in between. Germline lookup yields CDR1 SGHRS and CDR2 YFSETQ. In DNA, the CDR3 is TGCGCCAGCAGCTTGGACAGGGTACTCTCTGGGGCCAACGTCCTGACTTTC. As protein: CASSLDRVLSGANVLTF.

The V call is TRBV7-2, the J call TRBJ2-5; 7 nucleotides match TRBD2. Per germline, CDR1 SGHTA and CDR2 FQGNSA. V gave up 5 bases and J gave up 5 bases; unmatched junction bases: 11. The CDR3 loop spans 15 amino acids. CDR3 bases: TGTGCCAGCAGCAACCGGGACTACGTCCAGGAGACCCAGTACTTC. Protein sequence: CASSNRDYVQETQYF.

This chain uses TRBV5-1 with TRBJ1-6; 9 positions agree with TRBD1. This CDR3 spans 14 amino acids. The V gene end was trimmed by 4 bases and the J gene end by 7 bases; junction bases not matched to a gene: 3. The germline gives CDR1 SGHRS, CDR2 YFSETQ. CDR3 sequence (DNA): TGCGCCAGCAGCGGACAGGGGAGGAATTCACCCCTCCACTTT. Its translation: CASSGQGRNSPLHF.

This clone occurred a few times. This chain links TRBV7-9 with TRBJ2-1; D gene uncertain. The CDR3 loop spans 12 amino acids. CDR1 and CDR2 (germline): SEHNR, FQNEAQ (reference sequence). V was shortened by 6 bases and J by 5 bases, with 8 bases between the two germline ends. CDR3 sequence reads: CASRRLHNEQFF. CDR3 DNA: TGTGCCAGCAGACGATTACACAATGAGCAGTTCTTC.

The chain combines TRBV5-1 with TRBJ2-3; D is perhaps TRBD1 or TRBD2 (5 bases each). V shed 6 bases and J shed 4 bases, with 12 bases lying between them. The germline CDR1 and CDR2 sequences are SGHRS and YFSETQ. The CDR3 has 13 amino acids. CDR3 residues: CASMGTGADTQYF. CDR3 bases: TGCGCCAGCATGGGGACCGGCGCAGATACGCAGTATTTT.

This rearrangement joins TRBV5-1 to TRBJ2-2, with 7 nucleotides matching TRBD1. Germline-derived CDR1 and CDR2 are SGHRS and YFSETQ. J was trimmed by 4 bases and V by 4 bases; bases with no gene match: 7. This CDR3 is built from 15 residues. The CDR3 sequence is CASSPGQPFTGELFF. Here the CDR3 DNA reads TGCGCCAGCAGCCCGGGACAGCCCTTCACCGGGGAGCTGTTTTTT.

This clone was recorded a few times. The genes are TRBV6-6 and TRBJ1-5; a possible D gene is TRBD1 (5 bases). CDR1 is MNHNY, CDR2 SVGAGI, per germline (reference sequence). This CDR3 has 14 residues. V was pared by 6 bases and J by 5 bases, with 14 bases between. The CDR3 coding sequence is TGTGCCAGCAGAGGGGCAGGTCATTATCAGCCCCAGCATTTT. It codes for CASRGAGHYQPQHF.

Note on this clone: Mismatch with germline at one junction end may stem from a read error. This chain joins TRBV7-9 and TRBJ1-2; D might be TRBD1 (6 bases). The CDR3 has 11 residues. Germline lookup yields CDR1 SEHNR and CDR2 FQNEAQ (reference sequence). The CDR3 DNA is TGTGCCAGCAGCTCGAATCCCGGACAGAGCTTC. Residues: CASSSNPGQSF. Drawing the rest from reference TRBV7-9 and TRBJ1-2, the complete variable domain is DTGVSQNPRHKITKRGQNVTFRCDPISEHNRLYWYRQTLGQGPEFLTYFQNEAQLEKSRLLSDRFSAERPKGSFSTLEIQRTEQGDSAMYLCASSSNPGQSFGSGTRLTVV.